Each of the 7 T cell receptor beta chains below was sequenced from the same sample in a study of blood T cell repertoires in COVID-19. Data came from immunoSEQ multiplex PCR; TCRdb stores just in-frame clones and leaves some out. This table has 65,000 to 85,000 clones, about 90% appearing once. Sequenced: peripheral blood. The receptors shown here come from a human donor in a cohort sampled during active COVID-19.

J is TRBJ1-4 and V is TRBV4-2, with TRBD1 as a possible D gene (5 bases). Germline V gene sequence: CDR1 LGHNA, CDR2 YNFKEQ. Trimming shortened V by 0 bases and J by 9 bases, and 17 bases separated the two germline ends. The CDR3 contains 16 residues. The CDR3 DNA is TGTGCCAGCAGCCAAGAAGGGGCGCATGGAAATAAAAAACTGTTTTTT. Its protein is CASSQEGAHGNKKLFF.

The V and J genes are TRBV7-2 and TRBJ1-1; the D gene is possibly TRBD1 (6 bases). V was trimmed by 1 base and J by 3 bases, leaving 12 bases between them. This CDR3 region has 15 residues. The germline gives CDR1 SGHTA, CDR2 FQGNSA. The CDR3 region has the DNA TGTGCCAGCAGCTTAGTCCAGGGGATTCACACTGAAGCTTTCTTT. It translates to CASSLVQGIHTEAFF.

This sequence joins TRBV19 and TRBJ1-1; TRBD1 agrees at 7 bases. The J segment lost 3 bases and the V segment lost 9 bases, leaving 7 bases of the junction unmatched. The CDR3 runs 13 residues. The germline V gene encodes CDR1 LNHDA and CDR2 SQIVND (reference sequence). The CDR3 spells CASRYRGYTEAFF. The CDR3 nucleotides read TGTGCCAGCAGGTACAGGGGTTACACTGAAGCTTTCTTT. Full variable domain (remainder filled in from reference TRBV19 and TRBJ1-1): DGGITQSPKYLFRKEGQNVTLSCEQNLNHDAMYWYRQDPGQGLRLIYYSQIVNDFQKGDIAEGYSVSREKKESFPLTVTSAQKNPTAFYLCASRYRGYTEAFFGQGTRLTVV.

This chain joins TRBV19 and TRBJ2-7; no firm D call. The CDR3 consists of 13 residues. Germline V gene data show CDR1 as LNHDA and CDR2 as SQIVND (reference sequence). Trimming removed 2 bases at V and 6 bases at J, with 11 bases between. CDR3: CASSISPQTEQYF. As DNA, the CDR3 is TGTGCCAGTAGTATAAGCCCCCAAACCGAGCAGTACTTC.

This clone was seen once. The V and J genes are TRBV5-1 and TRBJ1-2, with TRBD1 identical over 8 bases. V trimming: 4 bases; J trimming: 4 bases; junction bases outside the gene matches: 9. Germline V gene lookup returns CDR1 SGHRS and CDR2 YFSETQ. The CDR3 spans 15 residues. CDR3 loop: CASSEGQGIGYGYTF. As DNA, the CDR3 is TGCGCCAGCAGCGAAGGACAGGGAATAGGCTATGGCTACACCTTC.

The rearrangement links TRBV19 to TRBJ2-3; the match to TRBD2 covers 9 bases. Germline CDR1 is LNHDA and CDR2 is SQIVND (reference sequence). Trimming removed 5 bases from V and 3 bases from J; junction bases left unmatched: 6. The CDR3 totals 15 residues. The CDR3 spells CASSVASGTTDTQYF. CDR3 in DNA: TGTGCCAGTAGTGTCGCTAGCGGGACGACAGATACGCAGTATTTT.

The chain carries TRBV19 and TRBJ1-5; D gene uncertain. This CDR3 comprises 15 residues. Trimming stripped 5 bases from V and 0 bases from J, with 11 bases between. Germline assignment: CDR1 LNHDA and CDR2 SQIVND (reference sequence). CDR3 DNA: TGTGCCAGTAGTCAAGGCAGGTATAGCAATCAGCCCCAGCATTTT. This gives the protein CASSQGRYSNQPQHF.